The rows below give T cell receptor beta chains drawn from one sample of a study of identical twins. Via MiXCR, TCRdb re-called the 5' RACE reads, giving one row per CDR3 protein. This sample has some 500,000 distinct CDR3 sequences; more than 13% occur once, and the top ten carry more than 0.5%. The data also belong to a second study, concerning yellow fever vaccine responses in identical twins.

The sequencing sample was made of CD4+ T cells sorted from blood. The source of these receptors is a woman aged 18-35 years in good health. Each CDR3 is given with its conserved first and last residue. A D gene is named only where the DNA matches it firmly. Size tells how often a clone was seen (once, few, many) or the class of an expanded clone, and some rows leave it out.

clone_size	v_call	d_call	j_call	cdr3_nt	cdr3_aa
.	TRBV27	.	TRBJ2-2	TGTGCCAGCAGGAAACTCACCGGGGAGCTGTTTTTT	CASRKLTGELFF
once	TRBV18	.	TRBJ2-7	TGTGCCAGCTCACCACGGCCCCTAGCCGGGTCCTACGAGCAGTACTTC	CASSPRPLAGSYEQYF
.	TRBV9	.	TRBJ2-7	TGTGCCAGCAGCGTGGGTCATCTTGGCGAGCAGTACTTC	CASSVGHLGEQYF
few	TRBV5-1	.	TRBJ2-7	TGCGCCAGCACCCGGGGGAACCTCGGGGACGAGCAGTACTTC	CASTRGNLGDEQYF
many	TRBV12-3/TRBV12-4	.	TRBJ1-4	TGTGCCAGCAGTTTATCTGGGGTTGCAAAACTGTTTTTT	CASSLSGVAKLFF
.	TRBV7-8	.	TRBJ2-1	TGTGCCAGCAGCCCTCCGGACAGTTACAATGAGCAGTTCTTC	CASSPPDSYNEQFF
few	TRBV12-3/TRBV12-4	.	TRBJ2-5	TGTGCCAGCAGACTGTTGGGGGGAGAGACCCAGTACTTC	CASRLLGGETQYF
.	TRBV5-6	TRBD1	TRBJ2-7	TGTGCCAGCACAAGACAGGGGGAGTTTAACGAGCAGTACTTC	CASTRQGEFNEQYF
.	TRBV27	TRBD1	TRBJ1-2	TGTGCCAGCAGTTTAGGCAGACAGGGGGTGGACTACACCTTC	CASSLGRQGVDYTF
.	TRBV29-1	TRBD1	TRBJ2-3	TGCAGCGCCACGGGAGCGCCAGACAGGGGCCCCTTCACAGATACGCAGTATTTT	CSATGAPDRGPFTDTQYF
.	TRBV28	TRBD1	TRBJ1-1	TGTGCCAGCTGGGACAGGGTGAACACTGAAGCTTTCTTT	CASWDRVNTEAFF
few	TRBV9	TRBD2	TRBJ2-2	TGTGCCAGCAAGCGGGGGGGGAACACCGGGGAGCTGTTTTTT	CASKRGGNTGELFF
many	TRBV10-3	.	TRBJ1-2	TGTGCCATCAGTGAGTCGGAGGGCTACTATGGCTACACCTTC	CAISESEGYYGYTF
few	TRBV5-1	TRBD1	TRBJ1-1	TGCGCCAGCAGCTTTAAACAGGGGGTGTTTTATACTGAAGCTTTCTTT	CASSFKQGVFYTEAFF
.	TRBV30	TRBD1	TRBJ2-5	TGTGCCTGGAGTGATCGGACAGGGGGCAGTGAGACCCAGTACTTC	CAWSDRTGGSETQYF
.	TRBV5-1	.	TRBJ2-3	TGCGCCAGCAGCTTCGAGACAGAGGTTGGGACAGATACGCAGTATTTT	CASSFETEVGTDTQYF
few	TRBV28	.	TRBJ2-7	TGTGCCAGCAACCCCCCCGGGACAAATTCCCACGAGCAGTACTTC	CASNPPGTNSHEQYF
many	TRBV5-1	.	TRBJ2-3	TGTGCCAGCAGCTTAGGTGGGATCACAGATACGCAGTATTTT	CASSLGGITDTQYF
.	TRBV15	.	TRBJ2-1	TGTGCCACCAGCAGCGGGAACCACGCTTACAATGAGCAGTTCTTC	CATSSGNHAYNEQFF